This TCR beta chain appears in the sequencing data of a study of T cell repertoires in cytomegalovirus infection. Study as a whole: Matching HLA type, along with CMV infection, was indicated by public TCR beta signatures. General study findings and limits: Identification of carriers of CMV plus the relevant HLA was achieved through cumulative public TCR beta family frequency.

About this clonotype itself: Its antigen remains unknown. The missing conserved phenylalanine or tryptophan at the end of this CDR3 makes a read error likely.

The CDR3 has 15 residues. V dropped 6 bases and J dropped 4 bases, with 16 bases sitting between them. TCRdb analysed the reads with MiXCR anew, one entry per CDR3 protein. The table shows about a million distinct CDR3 sequences, with approximately 32% occurring only once. This chain links TRBV12-3 or TRBV12-4 with TRBJ2-1; D uncertain. The sequencing used cultured CD8+ T cells from PBMCs, collected from culture after CMV antigen stimulation. The sequence came from a human donor in good health (CMV status not recorded). Some clones in this sample may be carry-over from other donors' samples. The CDR3, as DNA: TGTGCCAGCAGACCAGAACAGTGGGGTTACAATGAGCAGTTCTCC. Residues: CASRPEQWGYNEQFS.